Reported below is one T cell receptor (beta chain). It lacks a known antigen. No base qualities exist here, and no much larger clone lies one base off it. The record originates from a study of OX40 agonist ivuxolimab in advanced cancers. Study-wide context: Ivuxolimab was a fully human IgG2 agonistic monoclonal antibody targeting the costimulatory receptor OX40 (CD134). Intravenous ivuxolimab was administered to patients every 2 weeks at six dose levels: 0.01, 0.1, 0.3, 1.5, 3 and 10 mg/kg. Of the approximately 54 patients in dose escalation, about 20 had hepatocellular carcinoma, some 15 had melanoma, 9 had renal cell carcinoma and 9 had head and neck cancer. In the dose-escalation cohort, over 65% of patients were male, and the mean age was approximately 60 years, with a range of roughly 20 to 79. Prior anti-PD-1, anti-PD-L1 or anti-CTLA-4 therapy was permitted, and about two fifths of dose-escalation patients had received checkpoint inhibitors. Three dose-escalation patients achieved partial responses, one with hepatocellular carcinoma and two with cutaneous melanoma. The purpose of peripheral TCRbeta sequencing was to test whether ivuxolimab changed TCR sequence diversity and led to clonal T-cell expansion. The monotherapy dose-escalation portion (N of about 50 patients) of the phase I ivuxolimab trial is reported in the paper.

Paper-wide results and their limitations: In partial responders in the 0.1-3.0 mg/kg groups, normalized peripheral clonal expansion was found to be among the lowest, especially among CD8+ T cells. Low levels of normalized T-cell clonal expansion were also seen in some patients who did not respond. Antigen specificity was not determined for the clonally expanded peripheral T cells. On average, CD8+ T cells showed more expanded clones than CD4+ T cells after ivuxolimab. At doses of 0.1 to 3.0 mg/kg, clonal expansion of both CD4+ and CD8+ blood T cells was observed from baseline to week 6.

To sequence the TCRbeta CDR3 region, genomic DNA was isolated from the sorted cells. The immunoSEQ Assay was used for sequencing of TCRbeta CDR3 regions. Entries here come from immuneACCESS through TCRdb and include only in-frame sequences with V and J called. Some clones fail to appear in such tables; in the studies checked, an unresolved V gene covers under half of the shortfall, and the cause of the remainder is unknown. The sample records some 75,000 clones, roughly 80% of which are singletons. The leading ten clones occupy roughly 2.1% of the sample. Patients with autoimmune disease history or receiving systemic immunosuppression were excluded from the trial. In every dose cohort, peripheral blood was drawn for TCR sequencing at baseline, cycle 4 day 1, and cycle 7 day 1. The samples were taken from a phase I, first-in-human, multicenter, open-label dose-escalation trial of ivuxolimab. Adults with locally advanced or metastatic head and neck squamous cell, hepatocellular, melanoma or renal cell carcinoma were enrolled in the trial. Before TCR sequencing, CD4+ T cells and CD8+ T cells were sorted from peripheral blood as separate populations.

From a lookup of the germline V gene, CDR1 and CDR2 are SGHTA and FQGNSA. Germline trimming: 2 bases from V, 0 bases from J; junction bases outside gene matches: 4. Taken from cysteine to phenylalanine, the CDR3 has 18 residues. The retained sequence is limited to the CDR3, 54 bases, with the frame set at the first base. The receptor was isolated from an adult with an advanced solid tumor such as melanoma, head and neck, liver or kidney cancer. The sample in question was CD4+ or CD8+ T cells sorted from blood, obtained in a trial of the OX40 agonist ivuxolimab. The chain was built from TRBV7-2 and TRBJ2-2; 12 central bases correspond to TRBD2. In nucleotide form, the sequence is TGTGCCAGCAGCTTAACCCTAGCGGGGGGGGCGAACACCGGGGAGCTGTTTTTT. Its translation is CASSLTLAGGANTGELFF.